This T cell receptor beta chain was profiled in a study of blood T cell repertoires in COVID-19. Overall study: Whether acute or convalescent, the COVID-19 samples came from the United States, Italy and Spain. From T cells, B-cell-depleted T cells, or PBMCs came the material, which was cDNA or gDNA.

From germline, CDR1 is SEHNR and CDR2 FQNEAQ (reference sequence). The CDR3 is 14 amino acids. Trimming left V 6 bases short and J 0 bases short, with 11 bases between. This table comes from immunoSEQ multiplex PCR, and its TCRdb copy is limited to in-frame clones, with some not included. The top ten clones hold around 5.5% of a sample with tens of thousands of clones, 87% of them seen once. Material: peripheral blood. The sequence derives from a man aged 80 or over in a cohort sampled during active COVID-19. The chain has TRBV7-9 and TRBJ1-1, with D unclear. The CDR3 sequence: CASSRGTLNTEAFF. CDR3 DNA: TGTGCCAGCAGTCGAGGTACACTGAACACTGAAGCTTTCTTT.